This is a list of T cell receptor beta chains from one sample in a study of T cell responses to AZD1222 COVID-19 vaccine. Profiling relied on immunoSEQ multiplex PCR, and the TCRdb table lists in-frame clones only, not all of them. The repertoire holds roughly 180,000 clones, roughly nine tenths seen once, with approximately 2% in the top ten. The material sequenced was peripheral blood, taken on day 0 of AZD1222 vaccination. All receptors derive from an adult in good health. The CDR3 runs from the conserved cysteine through the conserved F or W. Each record gives: J gene, clone size, CDR3 length, D gene, V gene, CDR3 protein, CDR3 DNA. A D gene is named only where the DNA matches it firmly. Where a row states a size, it is once, few, many or the class of an expanded clone; other rows omit it.

>TRBJ2-6|NA|15|NA|TRBV19
CASSHTGGGANVLTF
TGTGCCAGTAGTCATACGGGCGGTGGGGCCAACGTCCTGACTTTC
>TRBJ1-2|few|12|TRBD1|TRBV9
CASKGTGSGYTF
TGTGCCAGCAAAGGGACAGGGAGTGGCTACACCTTC
>TRBJ1-2|NA|13|NA|TRBV3-1/TRBV3-2
CASSQGSGYGYTF
TGTGCCAGCAGCCAAGGTAGTGGCTATGGCTACACCTTC
>TRBJ2-7|once|12|NA|TRBV24-1
CATSAVGSEQYF
TGTGCCACCAGTGCTGTAGGATCCGAGCAGTACTTC
>TRBJ2-6|once|15|NA|TRBV7-3
CASSLDGTGANVLTF
TGTGCCAGCAGCTTAGATGGGACTGGGGCCAACGTCCTGACTTTC
>TRBJ1-4|NA|13|NA|TRBV20-1
CSASGRINEKLFF
TGCAGTGCTAGTGGGCGAATTAATGAAAAACTGTTTTTT
>TRBJ1-1|few|16|TRBD1|TRBV7-2
CASSPGTGGWGTEAFF
TGTGCCAGCAGCCCGGGGACAGGGGGCTGGGGCACTGAAGCTTTCTTT
>TRBJ2-5|NA|11|NA|TRBV25-1
CASSAQETQYF
TGTGCCAGCAGTGCTCAGGAGACCCAGTACTTC
>TRBJ1-3|once|13|TRBD1|TRBV10-3
CAISTGGRNTIYF
TGTGCCATCAGTACAGGGGGAAGAAACACCATATATTTT
>TRBJ1-6|NA|13|NA|TRBV10-3
CAISPGPDSPLHF
TGTGCCATCAGTCCCGGTCCCGATTCACCCCTCCACTTT
>TRBJ2-1|NA|13|NA|TRBV7-8
CASSLALYNEQFF
TGTGCCAGCAGCTTAGCCTTGTACAATGAGCAGTTCTTC
>TRBJ1-5|NA|19|TRBD1|TRBV3-1/TRBV3-2
CASSQQYRGLLYSNQPQHF
TGTGCCAGCAGCCAACAGTACAGGGGCCTTCTCTATAGCAATCAGCCCCAGCATTTT
>TRBJ2-6|NA|16|NA|TRBV5-6
CASSLGPSSGANVLTF
TGTGCCAGCAGCCTGGGACCGAGCTCTGGGGCCAACGTCCTGACTTTC
>TRBJ1-4|NA|15|TRBD1|TRBV10-3
CAIREGQGAGEKLFF
TGTGCCATCAGGGAAGGACAGGGGGCAGGTGAAAAACTGTTTTTT
>TRBJ2-7|NA|14|NA|TRBV19
CASSKTTHGKEQYF
TGTGCCAGTAGTAAAACCACGCATGGGAAGGAGCAGTACTTC
>TRBJ1-1|NA|13|NA|TRBV28
CASREQMNTEAFF
TGTGCCAGCAGGGAACAGATGAACACTGAAGCTTTCTTT
>TRBJ2-1|NA|18|TRBD2|TRBV6-1
CASSERSGGTSNSNEQFF
TGTGCCAGCAGTGAAAGGTCGGGGGGGACTAGCAATTCCAATGAGCAGTTCTTC
>TRBJ1-6|once|15|NA|TRBV6-2/TRBV6-3
CASSYPGSTDSPLHF
TGTGCCAGCAGTTATCCCGGCAGTACCGATTCACCCCTCCACTTT
>TRBJ2-7|NA|15|NA|TRBV11-2
CASSPQMDNHYEQYF
TGTGCCAGCAGCCCACAAATGGACAATCACTACGAGCAGTACTTC
>TRBJ1-1|NA|15|TRBD1|TRBV9
CASSGETGADTEAFF
TGTGCCAGCAGCGGCGAGACAGGGGCGGACACTGAAGCTTTCTTT
>TRBJ2-1|NA|16|TRBD2|TRBV4-2
CASSPGLAGGPGEQFF
TGTGCCAGCAGTCCAGGACTAGCGGGAGGGCCGGGTGAGCAGTTCTTC
>TRBJ2-1|NA|14|NA|TRBV28
CASSPIRPLGQQFF
TGTGCCAGCAGTCCAATTCGCCCTTTGGGGCAGCAGTTCTTC
>TRBJ2-3|NA|15|NA|TRBV7-3
CASSPSGRGGDTQYF
TGTGCCAGCAGCCCTAGTGGCAGGGGGGGAGATACGCAGTATTTT
>TRBJ1-3|NA|18|NA|TRBV9
CASSVGRGGASSGNTIYF
TGTGCCAGCAGCGTAGGGAGGGGAGGGGCGAGCTCTGGAAACACCATATATTTT
>TRBJ1-2|NA|11|NA|TRBV2
CASSLNYGYTF
TGTGCCAGCAGTTTAAACTATGGCTACACCTTC
>TRBJ2-1|once|12|NA|TRBV30
CAWSPPGNEQFF
TGTGCCTGGAGTCCCCCCGGGAATGAGCAGTTCTTC
>TRBJ2-7|NA|15|TRBD2|TRBV7-2
CASRVTSGSQHEQYF
TGTGCCAGCAGAGTTACTAGCGGCTCCCAACACGAGCAGTACTTC
>TRBJ1-1|NA|11|NA|TRBV30
CAWSVRGEAFF
TGTGCCTGGAGTGTACGGGGAGAAGCTTTCTTT
>TRBJ1-6|NA|15|NA|TRBV27
CASSRPTFYNSPLHF
TGTGCCAGCAGTCGCCCGACATTCTATAATTCACCCCTCCACTTT
>TRBJ2-1|once|13|NA|TRBV4-3
CASSLSTYNEQFF
TGCGCCAGCAGCCTCTCTACCTACAATGAGCAGTTCTTC
>TRBJ2-3|NA|14|TRBD1|TRBV10-1
CASSRDRGLDTQYF
TGCGCCAGCAGTCGGGACAGGGGCCTAGATACGCAGTATTTT
>TRBJ1-1|NA|15|NA|TRBV11-2
CASSFPGGANTEAFF
TGTGCCAGCAGCTTCCCGGGGGGAGCGAACACTGAAGCTTTCTTT
>TRBJ1-2|NA|12|NA|TRBV3-1/TRBV3-2
CASSQGPYGYTF
TGTGCCAGCAGCCAAGGCCCCTATGGCTACACCTTC
>TRBJ1-1|NA|12|NA|TRBV28
CASRSVGVRTFF
TGTGCCAGCAGATCCGTCGGGGTTCGAACTTTCTTT
>TRBJ2-1|NA|18|TRBD2|TRBV19
CASSQSGLAGGSYNEQFF
TGTGCCAGTAGTCAATCGGGACTAGCGGGAGGGTCCTACAATGAGCAGTTCTTC
>TRBJ2-5|NA|14|TRBD1|TRBV11-3
CASSTGTAQETQYF
TGTGCCAGCAGCACCGGGACAGCCCAAGAGACCCAGTACTTC
>TRBJ2-5|NA|15|NA|TRBV10-2
CASSELEGVRETQYF
TGCGCCAGCAGTGAGCTTGAGGGGGTTCGAGAGACCCAGTACTTC